The 25 T cell receptor beta chains listed next were all sequenced from one sample in a study of control samples from healthy donors and cancer patients. The data were produced by immunoSEQ multiplex PCR, yet TCRdb's version contains in-frame clones alone and is incomplete. The data show 170,000 or so clones, more than 90% seen once. The specimen was blood. These receptors were collected from a woman aged 40-49 years in good health.

The chain is built from TRBV2 and TRBJ1-2; D is perhaps TRBD1 (5 bases). V lost 5 bases, J lost 8 bases, and 15 bases lay in between. The CDR3 is 13 residues long. Germline lookup yields CDR1 SNHLY and CDR2 FYNNEI. CDR3 residues: CASSSREGQGYTF. In DNA, the CDR3 is TGTGCCAGCAGTTCTCGGGAGGGGCAGGGCTACACCTTC.

The V call is TRBV5-5, the J call TRBJ2-7; 7 positions agree with TRBD2. This CDR3 region has 11 residues. V was clipped by 10 bases and J by 0 bases; unmatched bases: 1. CDR1 is SGHKS and CDR2 is YYEKEE in the germline V gene (reference sequence). The CDR3 DNA is TGTGCCGCGGGGGACTCCTACGAGCAGTACTTC. It codes for CAAGDSYEQYF.

This clone has more than one count but fewer than ten. This chain uses TRBV25-1 with TRBJ2-5, with 7 bases lining up with TRBD2. Trimming removed 3 bases from V and 5 bases from J; junction bases left unmatched: 6. Germline V gene sequence: CDR1 MGHDK, CDR2 SYGVNS. This CDR3 is 14 amino acids long. The CDR3 spells CASSEGGSGETQYF. In DNA form, the CDR3 reads TGTGCCAGCAGTGAGGGAGGGTCTGGGGAGACCCAGTACTTC.

CDR3 nucleotides: TGTGCCAGCAGCTGGACGGGGGGGTCCTACGAGCAGTACTTC. Translating gives CASSWTGGSYEQYF. The genes are TRBV11-2 and TRBJ2-7; 8 bases agree with TRBD2. J gave up 1 base and V 4 bases, and 3 bases lay outside the gene matches. The CDR3 has 14 amino acids. Germline lookup yields CDR1 SGHAT and CDR2 FQNNGV.

The genes are TRBV4-1 and TRBJ2-2, with D maybe TRBD2 (5 bases). This CDR3 region has 15 residues. Germline V gives CDR1 MGHRA, CDR2 YSYEKL. Trimming removed 0 bases from V and 13 bases from J, with 18 bases in between. CDR3 residues: CASSQEIGSPRGLFF. The CDR3 nucleotides are TGCGCCAGCAGCCAAGAAATTGGGAGCCCTCGTGGGCTGTTTTTT.

The chain uses TRBV6-1 and TRBJ2-2; D is possibly TRBD1 or TRBD2 (5 bases each). The V and J ends lost 3 bases and 6 bases respectively, with 17 bases between them. CDR3 length: 16 amino acids. The germline V gene encodes CDR1 MNHNS and CDR2 SASEGT. The CDR3 nucleotides read TGTGCCAGCAGTGATTCGGCCCGGGGCCACCCCGGGGAGCTGTTTTTT. It codes for CASSDSARGHPGELFF.

The V and J genes are TRBV5-1 and TRBJ1-1; D unclear. V lost 4 bases and J lost 6, with 16 bases in between. Germline CDR1 and CDR2: SGHRS and YFSETQ. CDR3 size: 14 residues. The CDR3 nucleotides are TGCGCCAGCAGCCTCTTGGAGAACCCCCCTGAAGCTTTCTTT. It specifies CASSLLENPPEAFF.

The V and J genes are TRBV5-1 and TRBJ1-1; 8 bases line up with TRBD1. Germline V gives CDR1 SGHRS, CDR2 YFSETQ. This CDR3 spans 14 amino acids. V shed 8 bases, J shed 1 base, and the junction held 7 bases outside the gene matches. Written as DNA, the CDR3 is TGCGCCAGTCGCAGGGGGCCCGAGAACACTGAAGCTTTCTTT. This gives the protein CASRRGPENTEAFF.

Only one count was recorded for this clone. The chain links TRBV3-1 (or the pseudogene TRBV3-2) to TRBJ2-7; the match to TRBD1 covers 8 bases. J gave up 1 base and V 3 bases, and 11 bases lay outside the gene matches. The germline V gene encodes CDR1 LGHDT and CDR2 YNNKEL (reference sequence). The CDR3 consists of 17 residues. This CDR3 reads CASSHASQGGPSYEQYF. DNA for the CDR3: TGTGCCAGCAGCCACGCCTCACAGGGGGGCCCTTCCTACGAGCAGTACTTC.

The rearrangement links TRBV12-3 or TRBV12-4 to TRBJ1-2; D might be TRBD1 (5 bases). V lost 3 bases to trimming and J lost 4 bases, with 9 bases between them. CDR3 length equals 13 residues. CDR3 nucleotides: TGTGCCAGCAGTTTGGGGACCATCTATGGCTACACCTTC. This sequence encodes CASSLGTIYGYTF.

This chain uses TRBV4-2 with TRBJ1-1, with a possible D match to TRBD1 (5 bases). V shed 3 bases and J shed 3 bases, with 20 bases lying between them. The CDR3 loop spans 17 amino acids. Germline lookup yields CDR1 LGHNA and CDR2 YNFKEQ. In DNA, the CDR3 is TGTGCCAGCAGCCACCCCTCGGGGGGACCGTGGGACACTGAAGCTTTCTTT. It codes for CASSHPSGGPWDTEAFF.

The chain employs TRBV15 and TRBJ2-1, with 13 bases aligning to TRBD2. From germline, CDR1 is LNHNV and CDR2 YYDKDF (reference sequence). The CDR3 totals 21 residues. V lost 0 bases to trimming and J lost 0 bases; unmatched junction nucleotides: 11. The CDR3 spells CATSRDLRTSGGEGSYNEQFF. In DNA form, the CDR3 reads TGTGCCACCAGCAGAGATCTTAGGACTAGCGGGGGTGAAGGCTCCTACAATGAGCAGTTCTTC. The full variable domain, with the rest looked up from reference TRBV15 and TRBJ2-1, is DAMVIQNPRYQVTQFGKPVTLSCSQTLNHNVMYWYQQKSSQAPKLLFHYYDKDFNNEADTPDNFQSRRPNTSFCFLDIRSPGLGDTAMYLCATSRDLRTSGGEGSYNEQFFGPGTRLTVL.

The chain uses TRBV10-1 and TRBJ1-2; 9 positions agree with TRBD1. CDR3 length: 13 residues. Trimming at V came to 4 bases and at J to 7 bases, leaving 4 bases not matched to a gene. CDR1 WNHNN and CDR2 SYGVQD come from the germline V gene (reference sequence). The CDR3: CASSGQGGSGYTF. The CDR3 DNA follows: TGCGCCAGCAGTGGACAGGGGGGAAGTGGCTACACCTTC.

The J gene is TRBJ1-1, the V gene TRBV9; no firm D call. This CDR3 contains 14 residues. Germline CDR1 is SGDLS and CDR2 is YYNGEE. V lost 5 bases and J lost 0, with 11 bases in between. DNA of the CDR3: TGTGCCAGCAGTACAGCCTCCATGAACACTGAAGCTTTCTTT. Its protein product is CASSTASMNTEAFF.

This chain connects TRBV2 to TRBJ1-2; D gene ambiguous. The V and J ends lost 8 bases and 0 bases respectively, with 13 bases between them. This CDR3 comprises 14 residues. CDR1 is SNHLY and CDR2 is FYNNEI in the germline V gene. The CDR3 loop reads CASFSRGTNYGYTF. For the CDR3, the DNA is TGTGCCAGCTTCTCGCGGGGTACTAACTATGGCTACACCTTC.

The chain recombines TRBV19 with TRBJ1-1; the D is unclear. The CDR3 covers 11 residues. From germline, CDR1 is LNHDA and CDR2 SQIVND (reference sequence). V lost 10 bases and J 5 bases, leaving 11 bases between the germline ends. The CDR3 DNA is TGTGCCACTCTAGGATGGACTGAAGCTTTCTTT. This sequence encodes CATLGWTEAFF. Full variable domain (rest looked up from reference TRBV19 and TRBJ1-1): DGGITQSPKYLFRKEGQNVTLSCEQNLNHDAMYWYRQDPGQGLRLIYYSQIVNDFQKGDIAEGYSVSREKKESFPLTVTSAQKNPTAFYLCATLGWTEAFFGQGTRLTVV.

The chain joins TRBV4-1 to TRBJ1-5; no reliable D call. Germline V gene sequence: CDR1 MGHRA, CDR2 YSYEKL. V shed 0 bases and J shed 0 bases, with 6 bases lying between them. The CDR3 is 15 amino acids. CDR3 DNA sequence: TGCGCCAGCAGCCAAGATCATAGTAGCAATCAGCCCCAGCATTTT. This sequence encodes CASSQDHSSNQPQHF.

The gene calls are TRBV7-9 and TRBJ2-7; D might be TRBD2 (6 bases). Per the germline V gene, CDR1 is SEHNR and CDR2 is FQNEAQ (reference sequence). The CDR3 runs to 11 residues. The V and J ends lost 6 bases and 6 bases respectively, with 9 bases between them. CDR3 amino acids: CASRWGGEQYF. In DNA, the CDR3 is TGTGCCAGCAGGTGGGGAGGCGAGCAGTACTTC.

The chain combines TRBV9 with TRBJ2-5; TRBD2 aligns across 8 bases. Germline CDR1 SGDLS, CDR2 YYNGEE. CDR3 length equals 15 residues. V dropped 0 bases and J dropped 0; count of bases not matched to a gene: 1. For the CDR3, the DNA is TGTGCCAGCAGCGTAGCGGGGGGGTACCAAGAGACCCAGTACTTC. This encodes CASSVAGGYQETQYF.

The CDR3 region has the DNA TGTGCCAGCAGTAAGGAAAAGGGAACTGAAGCTTTCTTT. It codes for CASSKEKGTEAFF. The chain carries TRBV2 and TRBJ1-1; D is ambiguous. Germline-derived CDR1 and CDR2 are SNHLY and FYNNEI. CDR3 length: 13 amino acids. Trimming took off 5 bases at V and 5 bases at J, with 12 bases between the two ends.

This CDR3 is CASSPPGLAGGFGETQYF. In DNA form, the CDR3 reads TGTGCCAGCAGCCCACCGGGACTAGCGGGGGGTTTTGGGGAGACCCAGTACTTC. The chain joins TRBV5-4 to TRBJ2-5; 15 nucleotides match TRBD2. Germline CDR1 and CDR2: SGHNT and YYREEE (reference sequence). The J segment lost 5 bases and the V segment lost 4 bases, leaving 12 bases of the junction unmatched. The length of the CDR3 is 18 residues. Full variable domain (remainder filled in from reference TRBV5-4 and TRBJ2-5): ETGVTQSPTHLIKTRGQQVTLRCSSQSGHNTVSWYQQALGQGPQFIFQYYREEENGRGNFPPRFSGLQFPNYSSELNVNALELDDSALYLCASSPPGLAGGFGETQYFGPGTRLLVL.

J is TRBJ2-1 and V is TRBV7-6; 7 bases agree with TRBD2. Trimming removed 6 bases from V and 16 bases from J; junction bases left unmatched: 15. The CDR3 length is 13 residues. Germline CDR1 and CDR2: SGHVS and FNYEAQ. The CDR3 bases are TGTGCCAGCAGTTTTGGCGAGAGCGGGGAACTCTTCTTC. This encodes CASSFGESGELFF.

V and J are TRBV27 and TRBJ2-1; 7 nucleotides match TRBD2. Looked up from germline, CDR1 is MNHEY and CDR2 is SMNVEV (reference sequence). The CDR3 is 15 amino acids. V trimming: 2 bases; J trimming: 4 bases; junction bases outside the gene matches: 5. The CDR3 loop reads CASSLTGGGYNEQFF. The CDR3 DNA follows: TGTGCCAGCAGTTTAACGGGGGGAGGGTACAATGAGCAGTTCTTC.

The J gene is TRBJ2-2, the V gene TRBV5-4; TRBD2 is a possible D gene (5 bases). The CDR3 spans 15 residues. CDR1 is SGHNT and CDR2 is YYREEE in the germline V gene (reference sequence). V was cut by 6 bases and J by 7 bases, with 19 bases left in between. CDR3 region: CASTRWTEENGELFF. CDR3 DNA: TGTGCCAGCACCCGGTGGACGGAGGAAAACGGGGAGCTGTTTTTT.

The chain is built from TRBV6-6 and TRBJ1-1; perhaps TRBD1 as D (5 bases). The CDR3 sequence is 13 residues long. Germline lookup yields CDR1 MNHNY and CDR2 SVGAGI (reference sequence). Trimming took off 7 bases at V and 7 bases at J, with 16 bases between the two ends. CDR3 loop: CASKAGYVDEAFF. The CDR3 DNA reads TGTGCCAGCAAGGCAGGGTATGTTGATGAAGCTTTCTTT.